The 25 T cell receptor beta chains below were found in one sample sequenced in a study of spatial heterogeneity in lung cancer. General study findings and limits: Counts of expanded intratumoral alpha and beta TCRs tracked tumor mutation counts.

Time point given: sample taken at primary tumor resection. These receptors have no known antigen. TCRdb reanalysed the 5' RACE reads using MiXCR and keeps one entry per CDR3 protein. The profile shows about 13,000 distinct CDR3 sequences, approximately 3% of them singletons. This material consisted of lung tumor tissue, taken at surgery. The source of these receptors is a male donor with early-stage non-small cell lung cancer.

This clonotype was counted at least ten times. CDR3 nucleotide sequence: TGTGCCAGCAGTTACATTTCTGGAGGGGTGGGAGAGACCCAGTACTTC. Its translation is CASSYISGGVGETQYF. The chain uses TRBV6-6 and TRBJ2-5, with D possibly matching TRBD2 (6 bases). V was shortened by 2 bases and J by 4 bases, with 17 bases between the two germline ends. This CDR3 has 16 amino acids. CDR1 is MNHNY, CDR2 SVGAGI, per germline (reference sequence).

This clonotype was seen at least ten times. V is TRBV12-3 or TRBV12-4 and J is TRBJ1-1; D call uncertain. The length of the CDR3 is 14 residues. V was pared by 6 bases and J by 1 base, with 12 bases between. CDR3 sequence: CASRPAAANTEAFF. The CDR3 region has the DNA TGTGCCAGCAGGCCGGCGGCCGCGAACACTGAAGCTTTCTTT.

This clonotype was seen at least ten times. The V and J genes are TRBV7-3 and TRBJ2-1, with D maybe TRBD2 (6 bases). This CDR3 contains 16 residues. Trimming pared 5 bases from V and 0 bases from J, leaving 14 bases between. Germline loops: CDR1 SGHTA, CDR2 FQGTGA. The CDR3 DNA sequence: TGTGCCAGCAGCCCTAGGCGGGGTAGCTCCTACAATGAGCAGTTCTTC. Encoded protein: CASSPRRGSSYNEQFF.

This clonotype was seen many times. The gene calls are TRBV6-1 and TRBJ2-1, with 9 bases that match TRBD2. The V segment lost 1 base and the J segment 6 bases; nucleotides outside the gene matches: 4. This CDR3 has 15 amino acids. Germline CDR1 MNHNS, CDR2 SASEGT. The CDR3 spells CASSEELAGSNEQFF. The CDR3 coding sequence is TGTGCCAGCAGTGAAGAGCTAGCGGGAAGCAATGAGCAGTTCTTC.

This clonotype was seen ten or more times. The chain employs TRBV5-1 and TRBJ2-1; a possible D gene is TRBD2 (6 bases). V lost 4 bases, J lost 4 bases, and 15 bases lay in between. The CDR3 runs 15 residues. The V gene's germline CDR1 is SGHRS and CDR2 YFSETQ. The DNA of the CDR3 is TGCGCCAGCAGCATACGGGAGCTTACATACAATGAGCAGTTCTTC. This encodes CASSIRELTYNEQFF.

Within the sample, this clonotype is medium-sized. The gene calls are TRBV20-1 and TRBJ1-5; 9 positions match TRBD1. The V gene's germline CDR1 is DFQATT and CDR2 SNEGSKA (reference sequence). V shed 6 bases, J shed 2 bases, and the junction held 8 bases outside the gene matches. The CDR3 sequence is 15 residues long. CDR3 sequence reads: CSANLGQGRNQPQHF. The CDR3 DNA reads as TGCAGTGCGAATCTTGGACAGGGGCGCAATCAGCCCCAGCATTTT.

This clonotype ranks as medium-sized. The V gene is TRBV30, the J gene TRBJ2-3; a possible D gene is TRBD1 (6 bases). The length of the CDR3 is 14 residues. V was trimmed by 4 bases and J by 3 bases, leaving 14 bases between them. CDR1 is GTSNPN and CDR2 is SVGIG in the germline V gene (reference sequence). The CDR3 sequence is CAWTALGATDTQYF. The DNA for the CDR3 is TGTGCCTGGACCGCTTTGGGGGCTACAGATACGCAGTATTTT.

This clonotype was detected ten times or more. The J gene is TRBJ2-1, the V gene TRBV4-1; maybe TRBD1 (5 bases). Trimming stripped 7 bases from V and 4 bases from J, with 8 bases between. The CDR3 runs 12 residues. Germline loops: CDR1 MGHRA, CDR2 YSYEKL. The CDR3 coding sequence is TGCGCCAGCATTCAGGGATACAATGAGCAGTTCTTC. This codes for CASIQGYNEQFF.

In its sample, this clonotype was seen a few times. A much larger clone differs from this one at a single base, so this may be a read error. CDR3 in DNA: TGTGCCAGCAGCCAAGTACAGGAGCGTTCACCCCTCAACTTT. Residues: CASSQVQERSPLNF. The V call is TRBV3-1, the J call TRBJ1-6; TRBD1 is a possible D gene (5 bases). The CDR3 runs 14 residues. CDR1 is LGHDT and CDR2 is YNNKEL in the germline V gene (reference sequence).

In its sample, this clonotype was seen many times. The gene calls are TRBV6-6 and TRBJ1-2; D is undetermined. The V end lost 2 bases, the J end lost 5 bases, and 9 bases lay between the germline ends. Looked up from germline, CDR1 is MNHNY and CDR2 is SVGAGI (reference sequence). CDR3 length: 13 amino acids. This CDR3 is CASSYASGYGYTF. The CDR3 coding sequence is TGTGCCAGCAGTTACGCGTCAGGATATGGCTACACCTTC.

This clonotype has ten or more counts. The genes are TRBV12-3 or TRBV12-4 and TRBJ2-6; no reliable D call. V gave up 8 bases and J gave up 0 bases, with 2 bases separating them. The CDR3 is 12 residues long. The DNA of the CDR3 is TGTGCCAGCGACTCTGGGGCCAACGTCCTGACTTTC. It specifies CASDSGANVLTF.

In its sample, this clonotype was seen many times. The chain is built from TRBV27 and TRBJ1-6; no reliable D call. V gave up 3 bases and J gave up 11 bases, with 11 bases separating them. CDR3 length: 13 residues. Germline loops: CDR1 MNHEY, CDR2 SMNVEV (reference sequence). CDR3 sequence (DNA): TGTGCCAGCAGTTTGCTAAAAACAGCACCCCTCCACTTT. Protein: CASSLLKTAPLHF.

The table lists this clonotype with a few counts. This may be a read error, as it is one base from a much larger clone. CDR3 coding DNA: TGCAGTGCTAGAGATGCTGCGGGGGGTAGGTCACCCCTCAACTTT. As protein: CSARDAAGGRSPLNF. The chain carries TRBV20-1 and TRBJ1-6; weak D call: TRBD1 (5 bases). In germline, CDR1 is DFQATT, CDR2 SNEGSKA (reference sequence). The CDR3 contains 15 residues.

By its share, this clonotype is medium-sized. The gene calls are TRBV2 and TRBJ1-1; possibly TRBD1 for D (6 bases). There are 12 residues in the CDR3. Per germline, CDR1 SNHLY and CDR2 FYNNEI. The ends were cut back, 4 bases at V and 5 bases at J, with 8 bases in the middle. As DNA, the CDR3 is TGTGCCAGCAGTGCAGGGGATACTGAAGCTTTCTTT. Its translation: CASSAGDTEAFF.

This clonotype was found many times. The chain employs TRBV9 and TRBJ1-5; TRBD1 might be the D (5 bases). This CDR3 is 14 amino acids long. Germline loops: CDR1 SGDLS, CDR2 YYNGEE. Trimming pared 1 base from V and 7 bases from J, leaving 12 bases between. The CDR3 DNA sequence: TGTGCCAGCAGCGTATCAGGGCAAGGACAGCCCCAGCATTTT. This sequence encodes CASSVSGQGQPQHF.

This rearrangement joins TRBV20-1 to TRBJ2-1; D may be TRBD1 or TRBD2 (6 bases each). The V gene lost 0 bases and the J gene lost 4 bases, with 16 bases spanning the gap. This CDR3 is built from 16 residues. Germline CDR1 and CDR2: DFQATT and SNEGSKA (reference sequence). The chain's CDR3 is CSARDLRGDQYNEQFF. CDR3 nucleotide sequence: TGCAGTGCTAGAGATCTGAGGGGGGACCAGTACAATGAGCAGTTCTTC.

There are many counts of this clonotype. The gene calls are TRBV28 and TRBJ2-3; 14 positions match TRBD2. Germline V gene sequence: CDR1 MDHEN, CDR2 SYDVKM. This CDR3 contains 16 residues. Trimming cost V 5 bases and J 5 bases; bases outside gene matches: 6. CDR3 coding DNA: TGTGCCAGCAGTACACAAGGACTAGCGGGGGGAGATACGCAGTATTTT. Amino acids: CASSTQGLAGGDTQYF.

This clonotype was seen at least ten times. This could be a read error, since a much larger clone is one nucleotide away. The chain joins TRBV4-2 to TRBJ1-2; tentative D call: TRBD1 (5 bases). This CDR3 is built from 16 residues. Germline-derived CDR1 and CDR2 are LGHNA and YNFKEQ. The CDR3 spells CASSQDLLAGNYGDTF. The CDR3 DNA reads as TGTGCCAGCAGCCAAGATCTCCTGGCAGGGAACTATGGCGACACCTTC.

Comments on this clonotype: A single base separates this from a much larger clone, so it may be a read error. The genes are TRBV3-1 and TRBJ2-7; 10 nucleotides align to TRBD1. CDR1 is LGHDT, CDR2 YNNKEL, per germline (reference sequence). CDR3 length equals 16 residues. In nucleotides, the CDR3 is TGTGCCAGCAGCCAAGATTGGGACAGGGGCCCTATTCTGTGGGACTTC. Translation: CASSQDWDRGPILWDF.

This clonotype was found many times. The V gene is TRBV20-1, the J gene TRBJ2-3; D not resolved. CDR1 DFQATT and CDR2 SNEGSKA come from the germline V gene (reference sequence). CDR3 size: 13 residues. V shed 3 bases and J shed 3 bases, with 10 bases lying between them. In DNA, the CDR3 is TGCAGTGCTAGGGGGAACCCGACAGATACGCAGTATTTT. Amino acids: CSARGNPTDTQYF.

This clonotype was detected ten times or more. The chain employs TRBV20-1 and TRBJ1-6; D unresolved. This CDR3 is built from 17 residues. The germline gives CDR1 DFQATT, CDR2 SNEGSKA (reference sequence). Trimming cost V 0 bases and J 0 bases, with 12 bases left between them. CDR3 in DNA: TGCAGTGCTAGAGATCACAACCCTAGCTCCTATAATTCACCCCTCCACTTT. The encoded protein is CSARDHNPSSYNSPLHF.

The table lists this clonotype with many counts. The J gene is TRBJ2-5, the V gene TRBV29-1; no clear D. Trimming left V 4 bases short and J 1 base short, with 7 bases between. CDR1 is SQVTM, CDR2 ANQGSEA, per germline. The CDR3 extends over 12 amino acids. The CDR3 DNA reads TGCAGCGTTGCATACGGCCAAGAGACCCAGTACTTC. Translation gives CSVAYGQETQYF. Combining the CDR3 with reference TRBV29-1 and TRBJ2-5 gives the whole variable domain SAVISQKPSRDICQRGTSLTIQCQVDSQVTMMFWYRQQPGQSLTLIATANQGSEATYESGFVIDKFPISRPNLTFSTLTVSNMSPEDSSIYLCSVAYGQETQYFGPGTRLLVL.

The sample holds many counts of this clonotype. The chain carries TRBV3-1 and TRBJ2-2; perhaps TRBD1 as D (6 bases). CDR1 and CDR2 from the germline V gene are LGHDT and YNNKEL (reference sequence). V dropped 4 bases and J dropped 0 bases, with 12 bases sitting between them. The CDR3 has 16 residues. In DNA, the CDR3 is TGTGCCAGCAGCCGAAGGACAGCAACGAACACCGGGGAGCTGTTTTTT. Its translation is CASSRRTATNTGELFF. The full variable domain, rest sourced from reference TRBV3-1 and TRBJ2-2, is DTAVSQTPKYLVTQMGNDKSIKCEQNLGHDTMYWYKQDSKKFLKIMFSYNNKELIINETVPNRFSPKSPDKAHLNLHINSLELGDSAVYFCASSRRTATNTGELFFGEGSRLTVL.

There are a few counts of this clonotype. The V and J genes are TRBV3-1 and TRBJ2-1; 13 bases are shared with TRBD2. Trimming cost V 4 bases and J 9 bases; bases outside gene matches: 3. CDR1 and CDR2 (germline): LGHDT, YNNKEL (reference sequence). The CDR3 contains 14 residues. Written as DNA, the CDR3 is TGTGCCAGCAGCCTGGGACTAGCGGGGAGTGAGCAGTTCTTC. Translating gives CASSLGLAGSEQFF.

Ten or more counts support this clonotype. This chain uses TRBV29-1 with TRBJ1-1, with 7 positions matching TRBD1. The CDR3 has 13 amino acids. Germline CDR1 is SQVTM and CDR2 is ANQGSEA. V gave up 4 bases and J gave up 3 bases; unmatched junction bases: 5. The CDR3 region is CSVGTDRYTEAFF. The CDR3 DNA follows: TGCAGCGTTGGTACGGACAGGTACACTGAAGCTTTCTTT.